The source of this T cell receptor beta chain is a study of CXCR3-negative and CXCR3-positive naive CD8 T cells (dated by TCRdb to about 2019). About the full investigation: About 135 million TRB reads were obtained in total, roughly 1.5 +/- 0.3 million reads per library. Data from 11 donors, pooled across two independent experiments, went into the diversity and physicochemical repertoire analyses. The TRBV-TRBJ cluster analysis covered naive subsets from 5 donors and memory cells from 3 donors. Here is what the overall study found, with its caveats: Naive CXCR3-negative and CXCR3-positive cells from the same donor showed similar TRBV-TRBJ usage, whereas memory cells showed distinct patterns. Both naive subsets had comparably high repertoire diversity, while memory CD8+ T cells had much lower repertoire diversity. Compared with CXCR3-negative naive cells, CXCR3-positive naive cells had TRB CDR3s with higher hydrophobicity (lower Kidera factor 4), lower energy, and higher strength and volume indices. Because CXCR3 expression was partially decreased after cryopreservation, freshly isolated PBMCs were used for most assays. Because surface CD5, which is linked to self-reactivity in mice, was comparable between the naive subsets, TCR interaction strength was also inferred from the physicochemical properties of TRB CDR3s.

Each CD8+ T cell subset was flow-sorted in triplicate, and 300,000 or so cells per subset were placed directly into RLT lysis buffer. Naive CD8+ T cells were defined stringently as CD45RO-CCR7+CD27+CD95- to exclude memory contaminants. Peripheral blood mononuclear cells were isolated from buffy coats using standard density gradient centrifugation. A FACSAria III was used to flow-sort naive CD8+ T cells into CXCR3-negative and CXCR3-positive populations. An RNeasy Mini Kit was used to extract total RNA from the sorted cells. The CDR3 measures 13 amino acids from cysteine to phenylalanine. No DNA appears here. As encoded in the germline V gene, CDR1 is SGHAT while CDR2 is FQNNGV. Sequencing was carried out with a NextSeq 550. The Human TCR Profiling Kit (MiLaboratory) was used to make UMI-labeled 5' RACE TRB cDNA libraries. cDNA synthesis used the entire amount of extracted RNA, and PCR amplification then used the entire amount of cDNA produced. Libraries were prepared in parallel using an identical number of PCR cycles. The original pipeline was this. With a requirement of at least two reads per UMI, MIGEC and MiXCR extracted about 49,000 +/- 11,000 unique UMI-labeled TRB cDNA molecules per library. On average, each library contained approximately 40,000 +/- 10,000 functional in-frame TRB CDR3 nucleotide clonotypes without stop codons. After downsampling to 5000 UMI-labeled TRB molecules per sample, diversity metrics such as normalized Shannon-Wiener and Chao1 were calculated in VDJtools. VDJtools computed clonotype-size-weighted physicochemical properties of the central five CDR3 residues: interaction energy, strength, volume and Kidera factor 4. TCRdb reprocessed the sequencing reads and holds a single record per CDR3 protein sequence, with no DNA. These V and J calls originate from TCRdb's pipeline instead of the authors' own analysis. The table held for this sample gives tens of thousands of distinct CDR3 sequences. The ten largest clones capture less than 0.65% of the sample.

Points on this clonotype: Its antigen target is currently unknown.

The clonotype comes from a human donor in good health. Some clones in this sample may be carry-over from other donors' samples. The specimen was naive CXCR3+ CD8+ T cells from blood. The cell subset or site label corresponds to: CD45RO-CCR7+CD27+CD95- naive CD8+ T cells expressing CXCR3 (TNR3+). The chain is assembled from TRBV11-2 and TRBJ2-5. The CDR3 region has the sequence CASSLWRQETQYF. Joined to the reference TRBV11-2 and TRBJ2-5 proteins, this CDR3 gives the full variable domain: EAGVAQSPRYKIIEKRQSVAFWCNPISGHATLYWYQQILGQGPKLLIQFQNNGVVDDSQLPKDRFSAERLKGVDSTLKIQPAKLEDSAVYLCASSLWRQETQYFGPGTRLLVL.